These T cell receptor beta chains were read from a single sample in a study of early T cells in non-severe SARS-CoV-2 infection. A single record per CDR3 protein comes from TCRdb applying MiXCR to the 5' RACE reads. The sample yields about 11,000 distinct CDR3 sequences, over 4% seen once. Specimen: whole blood. These receptors were obtained from an adult who was a healthcare worker with PCR-confirmed SARS-CoV-2 infection or an uninfected control (not recorded which). The CDR3 runs from the conserved cysteine through the conserved F or W. The order of the fields is clone size, V gene, CDR3 protein. Some rows mark clone size as missing; the rest say once, few, many or name a class of expanded clone.

many	TRBV6-6	CASSRQQGFSGNTIYF
many	TRBV19	CASSYAGGFQETQYF
few	TRBV30	CAWSRDRGNEQFF
few	TRBV5-4	CASSLRGGRTEAFF
medium-sized	TRBV7-2	CASSLVGARTEAFF
many	TRBV7-6	CASSLGGLAPRSWSTGELFF
medium-sized	TRBV5-1	CASSSNDGVGEKLFF
medium-sized	TRBV6-2/TRBV6-3	CASSPTMENAPHF
-	TRBV7-7	CASSLEPVPNQETQYF
medium-sized	TRBV7-2	CASSLRLAVPYF
many	TRBV4-3	CASSQGGRGYEQYF
many	TRBV12-3/TRBV12-4	CASRQTGRGYEQYF
many	TRBV24-1	CATSRTGDQPQHF
many	TRBV7-2	CASSLIGDRGAWTEAFF
many	TRBV5-1	CASSPRSGTEKLFF
many	TRBV6-5	CASSYGGTGGGQPQHF
-	TRBV6-2/TRBV6-3	CASSYSGTGELFF
medium-sized	TRBV7-9	CASSLLGGGNTEAFF
many	TRBV5-1	CASSFLRQTTASNTEAFF
many	TRBV29-1	CSGGQGSNTGELFF
many	TRBV7-6	CASSPRAGATYEQYF
-	TRBV5-1	CASSLGQSTDTQYF
once	TRBV9	CASSPQAGAEDTQYF
many	TRBV9	CASSLLAGGPNEQFF
many	TRBV7-8	CASSLEDGSSYEQYF
few	TRBV27	CASTPQKPGTGIHEQYF
many	TRBV4-1	CASSPSRRQHTEAFF
medium-sized	TRBV20-1	CSARDPSSNTDTQYF
medium-sized	TRBV6-1	CASSPRRGQGDFQETQYF
many	TRBV7-8	CASSPTVSSYEQYF
medium-sized	TRBV6-1	CASTDRVRNTEAFF
many	TRBV5-1	CASSLASGGDNEQFF
medium-sized	TRBV1	CTSSQEALARVETDTQYF
many	TRBV7-9	CASSFSRNYGYTF
many	TRBV3-1	CASSQVNRESDGYTF
many	TRBV2	CASSASTSLIEQFF
many	TRBV5-4	CATRTGGTDTGELFF
few	TRBV7-6	CTSSAREFYEQYF
many	TRBV7-8	CASSPYPLYFLRASGANVLTF
medium-sized	TRBV20-1	CSALPPGLDDQPQHF
-	TRBV19	CASSTRLRGGTDTQYF
many	TRBV9	CASSTSGNSYNEQFF
many	TRBV7-3	CASSLNRDNEQFF
many	TRBV5-1	CASSSGGRLLEAFF
few	TRBV27	CASSTKRGTEAFF
many	TRBV6-5	CASSYGGQLNTEAFF
medium-sized	TRBV7-6	CASSTPTGSGNTIYF
many	TRBV7-9	CASSSGGSNQPQHF
-	TRBV19	CASRPGTGEIGELFF
medium-sized	TRBV20-1	CSARWDRGLNEQFF
many	TRBV14	CASSLRTGMGTEAFF
many	TRBV4-2	CASSRKGTNRAGELFF
few	TRBV7-6	CASSSSVSSGTGELFF
medium-sized	TRBV7-8	CASSLARPSATSNQPQHF
-	TRBV9	CASSPSLAGALSYNEQFF
medium-sized	TRBV7-8	CASSQGTVAGELFF
many	TRBV6-5	CASSYSRVPPGNTIYF
many	TRBV27	CASSLSIIGGGGELFF